The rows below give T cell receptor beta chains drawn from one sample of a study of shared clonotypes between healthy human individuals. Libraries were prepared by immunoSEQ multiplex PCR; TCRdb keeps only in-frame clonotypes and omits some of them. The sample lists about 980,000 clones, approximately 80% occurring once. Material for sequencing was memory CD4+ T cells sorted from blood. These receptors all stem from a man between 18 and 35 years old in good health. CDR3s include the opening cysteine and the closing phenylalanine or tryptophan. The order of the fields is clone size, D gene, J gene, V gene, CDR3 DNA, CDR3 protein. A D gene is named only where the DNA matches it firmly. Clone size is given for some rows only: seen once, a few or many times, or a class if the clone is expanded.

>NA|NA|TRBJ2-5|TRBV5-1
TGCGCCAGCAGCTTGGAGGGGGGTTACGGGATTCAAGAGACCCAGTACTTC
CASSLEGGYGIQETQYF
>NA|NA|TRBJ2-6|TRBV30
TGTGCCTGGAGGGACAAATGGGGCAGGATGAGCTCTGGGGCCAACGTCCTGACTTTC
CAWRDKWGRMSSGANVLTF
>NA|TRBD1|TRBJ2-1|TRBV5-6
TGTGCCAGCACCCGCCCAGGGGGTCGCGCCTACAATGAGCAGTTCTTC
CASTRPGGRAYNEQFF
>NA|TRBD1|TRBJ2-7|TRBV5-4
TGTGCCAGCAGCTTGCCCGGGACAGGGAGGAACGAGCAGTACTTC
CASSLPGTGRNEQYF
>NA|NA|TRBJ2-6|TRBV11-2
TGTGCCAGCAGGCACACAGCTCTAGGGGCCAACGTCCTGACTTTC
CASRHTALGANVLTF
>NA|TRBD1|TRBJ2-5|TRBV10-3
TGTGCCATCAGTAATACAGGGGAAGAGACCCAGTACTTC
CAISNTGEETQYF
>NA|NA|TRBJ1-4|TRBV7-6
TGTGCCAGCAGCCCAAAGGCGGGCGAAAAACTGTTTTTT
CASSPKAGEKLFF
>NA|NA|TRBJ1-2|TRBV18
TGTGCCAGCTCACCTTCGAGCGGTAACTATGGCTACACCTTC
CASSPSSGNYGYTF
>few|NA|TRBJ1-6|TRBV7-9
TGTGCCAGCAGCTTAGATTGGACGGGGAATTCACCCCTCCACTTT
CASSLDWTGNSPLHF
>NA|NA|TRBJ2-5|TRBV19
TGTGCCAGTAGTAGAGGGATTCGAGAGACCCAGTACTTC
CASSRGIRETQYF
>NA|TRBD1|TRBJ1-4|TRBV5-5
TGTGCCAGCAGCGGGGCACAGGGGACAACTAATGAAAAACTGTTTTTT
CASSGAQGTTNEKLFF
>NA|NA|TRBJ2-1|TRBV30
TGTGCCTGCCGTCTGGCCTCCCGGCCCTCCTACAATGAGCAGTTCTTC
CACRLASRPSYNEQFF
>NA|NA|TRBJ2-1|TRBV6-1
TGTGCCAGCAGTGATCCACTGTACAATGAGCAGTTCTTC
CASSDPLYNEQFF
>NA|NA|TRBJ2-3|TRBV2
TGTGCCAGCAGTGAGGACGCGAGCACAGATACGCAGTATTTT
CASSEDASTDTQYF
>NA|NA|TRBJ2-3|TRBV19
TGTGCCAGTAGGCCGACTAGTGTATCATCCGATACGCAGTATTTT
CASRPTSVSSDTQYF
>NA|NA|TRBJ2-1|TRBV6-1
TGTGCCAGCAGCAGATACAATGAGCAGTTCTTC
CASSRYNEQFF
>NA|TRBD2|TRBJ2-3|TRBV27
TGTGCCAGCAGTTTGCTGACTAGCGGGGGTGATACGCAGTATTTT
CASSLLTSGGDTQYF
>NA|NA|TRBJ1-2|TRBV18
TGTGCCAGCTCACCACCGAACATCTATGGCTACACCTTC
CASSPPNIYGYTF
>NA|NA|TRBJ1-5|TRBV5-6
TGTGCCAGCAGCTTGGGGGCAGGGAATCAGCCCCAGCATTTT
CASSLGAGNQPQHF
>NA|NA|TRBJ2-7|TRBV18
TGTGCCAGCTCAGGGGACGGAGTAACAGGGCAGTACTTC
CASSGDGVTGQYF
>NA|TRBD2|TRBJ2-2|TRBV6-4
TGTGCCAGCAGTGAGCTGGCTAGCGGGATCACCGGGGAGCTGTTTTTT
CASSELASGITGELFF
>NA|NA|TRBJ1-1|TRBV11-3
TGTGCCAGCAGTATAATCCAAGGGACTGAAGCTTTCTTT
CASSIIQGTEAFF
>NA|NA|TRBJ2-3|TRBV6-4
TGTGCCAGCAGCGCCGACCCTCTCCTCACAGATACGCAGTATTTT
CASSADPLLTDTQYF
>few|NA|TRBJ1-5|TRBV2
TGTGCCAGCCAGGGGACTCAAGTTCAGCCCCAGCATTTT
CASQGTQVQPQHF
>NA|TRBD1|TRBJ2-5|TRBV5-4
TGTGCCAGCAGGCCCCGGGACAGGGACCAAGAGACCCAGTACTTC
CASRPRDRDQETQYF
>NA|NA|TRBJ1-4|TRBV2
TGTGCCAGCACCTCCGAGGGACTCTTGGAAAAACTGTTTTTT
CASTSEGLLEKLFF
>NA|NA|TRBJ2-7|TRBV6-5
TGTGCCAGCAGTAGAGACAGTTTCCGATACGAGCAGTACTTC
CASSRDSFRYEQYF
>many|NA|TRBJ2-7|TRBV6-1
TGTGCCAGCAGTGCCGTTGGCGGGGGCCCGGGTGAGCAGTACTTC
CASSAVGGGPGEQYF
>NA|NA|TRBJ2-3|TRBV7-8
TGTGCCAGCAGCTTAGTGGGCGGGACAGGCACAGATACGCAGTATTTT
CASSLVGGTGTDTQYF
>NA|TRBD2|TRBJ2-1|TRBV2
TGTGCCAGCAGTGAAAAAGGACTAGCATTCCGAGGCTCCTACAATGAGCAGTTCTTC
CASSEKGLAFRGSYNEQFF
>NA|NA|TRBJ2-7|TRBV7-2
TGTGCCAGCAGCTTGGGGCGGTCCTACGAGCAGTACTTC
CASSLGRSYEQYF
>once|NA|TRBJ2-2|TRBV4-1
TGCGCCAGCAGCCAAGTCTGGGAAAGGGGGACCGGGGAGCTGTTTTTT
CASSQVWERGTGELFF
>NA|TRBD2|TRBJ2-1|TRBV5-1
TGCGCCAGCAGCCACGGGACTAGTGGGTATGAGCAGTTCTTC
CASSHGTSGYEQFF
>NA|NA|TRBJ2-7|TRBV5-1
TGCGCCAGCAGGGGCGGAAACGAGCAGTACTTC
CASRGGNEQYF
>many|NA|TRBJ2-3|TRBV15
TGTGCCACCAGCTTGATCTTCACAGATACGCAGTATTTT
CATSLIFTDTQYF
>NA|NA|TRBJ1-1|TRBV30
TGTGCCTCCTCATTTCGCCCACATAGGAGAAACACTGAAGCTTTCTTT
CASSFRPHRRNTEAFF
>NA|NA|TRBJ2-2|TRBV7-9
TGTGCCAGCAGCCACCAGGGTTCTCGGGAGCTGTTTTTT
CASSHQGSRELFF
>few|NA|TRBJ2-3|TRBV5-1
TGCGCCAGCAGCCACACAGCCGGTGGGGATACGCAGTATTTT
CASSHTAGGDTQYF
>NA|NA|TRBJ2-5|TRBV5-1
TGCGCCAGCAGCTTTGGCCCAGGGGAAGAGACCCAGTACTTC
CASSFGPGEETQYF
>NA|NA|TRBJ1-4|TRBV2
TGTGCTAACAAGGGGGATAGGAATGAAAAACTGTTTTTT
CANKGDRNEKLFF
>NA|TRBD1|TRBJ2-3|TRBV5-1
TGCGCCAGCAGGGGGACAGGGACCACAGATACGCAGTATTTT
CASRGTGTTDTQYF
>many|TRBD2|TRBJ2-7|TRBV5-6
TGTGCCAGCAGCTTGGATCCGGGGGAGGGCGAGCAGTACTTC
CASSLDPGEGEQYF
>NA|NA|TRBJ2-6|TRBV6-1
TGTGCCAGCTCCCAGGGAGAGTCTGGGGCCAACGTCCTGACTTTC
CASSQGESGANVLTF
>NA|NA|TRBJ2-2|TRBV5-6
TGTGCCAGCAGCATCACAGAGCTTGGGGAGCTGTTTTTT
CASSITELGELFF
>NA|NA|TRBJ1-3|TRBV7-9
TGTGCCAGCAGCCCCGGGACAAATCCTGGAAACACCATATATTTT
CASSPGTNPGNTIYF
>once|NA|TRBJ1-3|TRBV30
TGTGCCTGGGGTAACTCCAACACCATATATTTT
CAWGNSNTIYF
>NA|TRBD1|TRBJ2-7|TRBV18
TGTGCCAGCTCACCATCGAGACAGGGGACGAACGAGCAGTACTTC
CASSPSRQGTNEQYF
>NA|NA|TRBJ1-2|TRBV5-4
TGTGCCAGCAGCTTGGACGCGCTCTATGGCTACACCTTC
CASSLDALYGYTF
>NA|NA|TRBJ1-1|TRBV6-1
TGTGCCAGCAGTGTTAACTCCCTGAACACTGAAGCTTTCTTT
CASSVNSLNTEAFF
>NA|TRBD1|TRBJ2-4|TRBV18
TGTGCCAGCTCACCGAACAGGGGAGATCAGTACTTC
CASSPNRGDQYF